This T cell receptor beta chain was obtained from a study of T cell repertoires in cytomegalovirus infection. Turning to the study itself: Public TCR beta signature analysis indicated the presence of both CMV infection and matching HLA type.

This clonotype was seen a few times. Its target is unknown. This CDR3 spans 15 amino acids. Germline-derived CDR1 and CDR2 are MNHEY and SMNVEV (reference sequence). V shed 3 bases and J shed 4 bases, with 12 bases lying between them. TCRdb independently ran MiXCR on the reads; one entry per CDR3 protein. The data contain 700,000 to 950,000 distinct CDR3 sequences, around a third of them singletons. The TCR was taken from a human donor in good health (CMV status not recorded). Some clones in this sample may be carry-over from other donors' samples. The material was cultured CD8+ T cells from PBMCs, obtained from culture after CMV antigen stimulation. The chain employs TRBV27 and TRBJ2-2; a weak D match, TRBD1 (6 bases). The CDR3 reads CASSLIGGGTGELFF. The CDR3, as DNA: TGTGCCAGCAGTTTGATTGGGGGCGGCACCGGGGAGCTGTTTTTT.